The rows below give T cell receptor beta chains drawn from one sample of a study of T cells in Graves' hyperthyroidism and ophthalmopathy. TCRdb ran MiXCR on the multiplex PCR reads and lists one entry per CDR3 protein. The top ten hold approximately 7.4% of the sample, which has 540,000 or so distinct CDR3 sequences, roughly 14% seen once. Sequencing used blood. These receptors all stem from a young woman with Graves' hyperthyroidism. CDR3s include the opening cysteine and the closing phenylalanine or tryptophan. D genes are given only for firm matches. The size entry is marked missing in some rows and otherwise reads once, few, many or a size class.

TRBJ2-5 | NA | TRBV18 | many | TGTGCCAGCTCACCCTCAGTTGAGACCCAGTACTTC | CASSPSVETQYF
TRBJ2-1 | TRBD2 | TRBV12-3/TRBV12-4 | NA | TGTGCCAGCAGTTTAGTCTTAGCGGGAGGGGGGGCAGTCTTC | CASSLVLAGGGAVF
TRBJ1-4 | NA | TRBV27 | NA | TGTGCCAGCAGTTTCTCGGGAGATAGGGTTGAAAAACTGTTTTTT | CASSFSGDRVEKLFF
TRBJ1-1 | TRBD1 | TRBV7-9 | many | TGTGCCAGCAGCCGGACAGGGGGCTCGGCTTTCTTT | CASSRTGGSAFF
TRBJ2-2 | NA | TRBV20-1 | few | TGCAGTGCTGTTTACACCGGGGAGCTGTTTTTT | CSAVYTGELFF
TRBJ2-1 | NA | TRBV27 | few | TGTGCCAGCAGTTTTGGTCTAGGAAAAAATGAGCAGTTCTTC | CASSFGLGKNEQFF
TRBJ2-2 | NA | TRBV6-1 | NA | TGTGCCAGCAGTTGGGGACTCCTCACCGGGGAGCTGTTTTTT | CASSWGLLTGELFF
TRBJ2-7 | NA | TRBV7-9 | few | TGTGCCAGCAGCACCAGAGGGCTAGCGCCAATCTACGAGCAGTACTTC | CASSTRGLAPIYEQYF
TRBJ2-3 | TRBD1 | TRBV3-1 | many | TGTGCCAGCAGCCAAGAGGACAGGGGAGTGGCAGATACGCAGTATTTT | CASSQEDRGVADTQYF
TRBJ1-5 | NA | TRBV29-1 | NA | TGCAGCGCCCAGGAAGGGAATCAGCCCCAGCATTTT | CSAQEGNQPQHF
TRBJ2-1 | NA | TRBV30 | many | TGTGCCTGGAGTGACCGGACGCGGTATGAGCAGTTCTTC | CAWSDRTRYEQFF
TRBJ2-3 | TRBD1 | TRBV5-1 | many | TGCGCCAGCAACCTAAACCCCGCAGGGGGTGAGGCAGATACGCAGTATTTT | CASNLNPAGGEADTQYF
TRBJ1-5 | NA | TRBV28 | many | TGTGCCAGCAGTTTAGGGCCTCCCAATAGCAATCAGCCCCAGCATTTT | CASSLGPPNSNQPQHF
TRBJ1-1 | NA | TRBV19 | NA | TGTGCCAGTAGTAGGGACGGGAGGAGCACTGAAGTTTTCTTT | CASSRDGRSTEVFF
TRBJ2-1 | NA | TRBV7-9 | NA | TGTGCCAGCAGCCCTACAGGATTCGCCCTGGGCCGCCTAGGGTACAATGAGCAGTTCTTC | CASSPTGFALGRLGYNEQFF
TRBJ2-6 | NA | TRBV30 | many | TGTGCCTGGAGTGTAGATGGGGCCAACGTCCTGACTTTC | CAWSVDGANVLTF
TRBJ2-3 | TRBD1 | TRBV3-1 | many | TGTGCCAGCAGCCAGACAGGGTCAGATACGCAGTATTTT | CASSQTGSDTQYF
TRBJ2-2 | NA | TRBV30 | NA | TGTGCCTGGAGTGTACCAGGGGAGGGCGGGGAGCTGTTTTTT | CAWSVPGEGGELFF
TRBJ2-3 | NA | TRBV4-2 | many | TGTGCCAGCAGCCAAGATGAGCACCTGTACACAGATACGCAGTATTTT | CASSQDEHLYTDTQYF
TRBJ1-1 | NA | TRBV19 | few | TGTGCCAGTAGTATGTCGATTCTGAACACTGAAGCTTTCTTT | CASSMSILNTEAFF
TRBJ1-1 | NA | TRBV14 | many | TGTGCCAGCAGCCAGGTGGTAGGGACTGAAGCTTTCTTT | CASSQVVGTEAFF
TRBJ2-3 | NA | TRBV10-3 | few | TGTGCCATCAGTTCTGCGGGACAAACTAGCACAGATACGCAGTATTTT | CAISSAGQTSTDTQYF
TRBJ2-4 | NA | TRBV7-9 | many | TGTGCCAGCAGCTTAGGTGCGGAATTTGGGGCCAAAAACATTCAGTACTTC | CASSLGAEFGAKNIQYF
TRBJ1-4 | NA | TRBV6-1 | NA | TGTGCCAGCAGTGAACCTTACGGCCGAGAAAAACTGTTTTTT | CASSEPYGREKLFF